The 32 T cell receptor beta chains in this list originate from one sample, sequenced in a study of blood T cell repertoires in COVID-19. The data were produced by immunoSEQ multiplex PCR, yet TCRdb's version contains in-frame clones alone and is incomplete. The data contain some 220,000 clones, 84% of them seen just once; the ten biggest clones take up less than 20%. The material sequenced was peripheral blood. The receptors derive from a woman older than 75 with active or convalescent COVID-19.

This clone has just a few counts. This sequence joins TRBV5-1 and TRBJ1-1; D possibly corresponds to TRBD1 (6 bases). The length of the CDR3 is 14 residues. V was clipped by 5 bases and J by 8 bases, with 19 bases between them. Germline CDR1 and CDR2: SGHRS and YFSETQ. Written as DNA, the CDR3 is TGCGCCAGCAGGTCCGGGACAACTACTTCGGAAGCTTTCTTT. Amino acid sequence: CASRSGTTTSEAFF.

The rearrangement joins TRBV29-1 to TRBJ2-1; TRBD2 is a possible D gene (6 bases). The CDR3 consists of 15 residues. Trimming removed 2 bases at V and 5 bases at J, with 16 bases between. Germline loops: CDR1 SQVTM, CDR2 ANQGSEA. CDR3 protein: CSVELLTGVDNEQFF. DNA for the CDR3: TGCAGCGTTGAACTACTTACGGGGGTTGACAATGAGCAGTTCTTC.

The J gene is TRBJ2-2, the V gene TRBV28; possible D gene TRBD1, 7 bases. Per germline, CDR1 MDHEN and CDR2 SYDVKM. CDR3 length: 17 amino acids. Trimming shortened V by 6 bases and J by 7 bases, and 24 bases separated the two germline ends. The CDR3 protein is CASRIGGTEAAIGELFF. CDR3 in DNA: TGTGCCAGCAGGATAGGGGGGACAGAGGCGGCGATCGGGGAGCTGTTTTTT.

The chain joins TRBV5-1 to TRBJ2-3; no reliable D call. The CDR3 has 16 amino acids. V dropped 1 base and J dropped 2 bases, with 14 bases sitting between them. CDR1 and CDR2 (germline): SGHRS, YFSETQ. The CDR3 reads CASSLTDSAYTDTQYF. The CDR3 DNA sequence: TGCGCCAGCAGCTTGACAGATTCTGCTTACACAGATACGCAGTATTTT. The variable domain in full, with the rest retrieved from reference TRBV5-1 and TRBJ2-3, is KAGVTQTPRYLIKTRGQQVTLSCSPISGHRSVSWYQQTPGQGLQFLFEYFSETQRNKGNFPGRFSGRQFSNSRSEMNVSTLELGDSALYLCASSLTDSAYTDTQYFGPGTRLTVL.

Only a few counts were recorded for this clone. The V call is TRBV6-4, the J call TRBJ2-2, with 9 bases lining up with TRBD1. The CDR3 sequence is 17 residues long. Germline V CDR1 and CDR2: MRHNA, SNTAGT. V lost 6 bases to trimming and J lost 4 bases; unmatched junction nucleotides: 12. In DNA, the CDR3 is TGTGCCAGCAGATTGGACAGGGGCCTCGCGGGCACCGGGGAGCTGTTTTTT. Translated, it gives CASRLDRGLAGTGELFF.

The rearrangement joins TRBV18 to TRBJ1-5; D is possibly TRBD1 (6 bases). The length of the CDR3 is 15 residues. CDR1 KGHSH and CDR2 LQKENI come from the germline V gene. V gave up 3 bases and J gave up 3 bases, with 12 bases separating them. As DNA, the CDR3 is TGTGCCAGCTCACCGGGTGGGACAAACAATCAGCCCCAGCATTTT. Encoded protein: CASSPGGTNNQPQHF. Combining the CDR3 with reference TRBV18 and TRBJ1-5 gives the whole variable domain NAGVMQNPRHLVRRRGQEARLRCSPMKGHSHVYWYRQLPEEGLKFMVYLQKENIIDESGMPKERFSAEFPKEGPSILRIQQVVRGDSAAYFCASSPGGTNNQPQHFGDGTRLSIL.

The V gene is TRBV7-8, the J gene TRBJ2-3, with 7 positions matching TRBD2. Trimming at V came to 5 bases and at J to 3 bases, leaving 2 bases not matched to a gene. This CDR3 comprises 13 residues. CDR1 is SGHVS and CDR2 is FQNEAQ in the germline V gene. The DNA of the CDR3 is TGTGCCAGCAGCCCACTAGCGACAGATACGCAGTATTTT. Translating it yields CASSPLATDTQYF.

The J gene is TRBJ1-2, the V gene TRBV11-3; weak D call: TRBD1 (6 bases). The CDR3 is 14 amino acids. V was clipped by 5 bases and J by 5 bases, with 15 bases between them. The germline CDR1 and CDR2 sequences are SGHNT and YENEEA. The CDR3 is CASSTDRNLYGYTF. The DNA of the CDR3 is TGTGCCAGCAGCACCGACAGGAACCTTTATGGCTACACCTTC.

This clone has a handful of counts. The chain is built from TRBV7-9 and TRBJ2-7, with 9 nucleotides matching TRBD1. J gave up 5 bases and V 5 bases, and 7 bases lay outside the gene matches. From germline, CDR1 is SEHNR and CDR2 FQNEAQ (reference sequence). This CDR3 comprises 14 residues. The CDR3 loop reads CASSPGTGNHEQYF. CDR3 sequence (DNA): TGTGCCAGCAGCCCGGGGACAGGGAACCACGAGCAGTACTTC.

This chain joins TRBV7-9 and TRBJ1-6; TRBD1 aligns across 7 bases. The germline V gene has CDR1 SEHNR and CDR2 FQNEAQ (reference sequence). The CDR3 is 15 amino acids. Unmatched junction bases numbered 9, after V lost 5 bases and J lost 8 bases. CDR3 loop: CASSPGTELYSPLHF. The CDR3, as DNA: TGTGCCAGCAGCCCTGGGACAGAGCTCTATTCACCCCTCCACTTT. The full variable domain, rest sourced from reference TRBV7-9 and TRBJ1-6, is DTGVSQNPRHKITKRGQNVTFRCDPISEHNRLYWYRQTLGQGPEFLTYFQNEAQLEKSRLLSDRFSAERPKGSFSTLEIQRTEQGDSAMYLCASSPGTELYSPLHFGNGTRLTVT.

CDR3 sequence (DNA): TGTGCCAGCAGCTTGACTAGCGGGAGTTACGAGCAGTACTTC. Protein sequence: CASSLTSGSYEQYF. The chain combines TRBV7-6 with TRBJ2-7; TRBD2 matches 12 bases. The V gene's germline CDR1 is SGHVS and CDR2 FNYEAQ. CDR3 length: 14 residues. The J segment lost 4 bases and the V segment lost 3 bases, leaving 1 base of the junction unmatched.

The gene calls are TRBV9 and TRBJ2-7; D perhaps matches TRBD1 (5 bases). There are 13 residues in the CDR3. The germline gives CDR1 SGDLS, CDR2 YYNGEE. Trimming removed 3 bases from V and 0 bases from J, with 7 bases in between. The chain's CDR3 is CASSEGVSYEQYF. In DNA form, the CDR3 reads TGTGCCAGCAGCGAAGGGGTCTCCTACGAGCAGTACTTC.

This sequence joins TRBV7-2 and TRBJ1-2; weak D call: TRBD1 (5 bases). This CDR3 contains 14 residues. Trimming cost V 6 bases and J 4 bases, with 15 bases left between them. Germline CDR1 is SGHTA and CDR2 is FQGNSA. The CDR3 spells CASRPQGLGYGYTF. The CDR3 nucleotides read TGTGCCAGCAGACCTCAGGGATTGGGCTATGGCTACACCTTC.

This chain joins TRBV6-5 and TRBJ2-5; tentatively, D is TRBD1 (6 bases). Germline V CDR1 and CDR2: MNHEY, SVGAGI. The CDR3 is made up of 14 amino acids. The germline V and J ends were trimmed by 6 bases and 1 base, with 12 bases remaining between them. DNA for the CDR3: TGTGCCAGCAGCTCAACAGGGACCCAAGAGACCCAGTACTTC. Its translation is CASSSTGTQETQYF.

This clone was seen just once. The chain couples TRBV9 to TRBJ2-1; maybe TRBD1 (6 bases). Germline V gives CDR1 SGDLS, CDR2 YYNGEE. This CDR3 comprises 16 residues. The V end was cut by 4 bases, the J end by 4 bases, with 18 bases between. This chain's CDR3 is CASSPQGLVRYNEQFF. In DNA, the CDR3 is TGTGCCAGCAGCCCCCAGGGGCTAGTCCGATACAATGAGCAGTTCTTC.

The V call is TRBV7-2, the J call TRBJ1-2; possible D gene TRBD1, 5 bases. Trimming took off 0 bases at V and 4 bases at J, with 12 bases between the two ends. Germline values: CDR1 SGHTA, CDR2 FQGNSA. The CDR3 loop spans 15 amino acids. CDR3 loop: CASSLAAGDPYGYTF. CDR3 nucleotides: TGTGCCAGCAGCTTAGCGGCGGGGGACCCCTATGGCTACACCTTC.

The genes are TRBV5-3 and TRBJ2-1; 7 positions match TRBD2. TRBV5-3 is reported as an ORF; its role is uncertain. Trimming cost V 1 base and J 2 bases; bases outside gene matches: 9. The CDR3 runs 17 residues. This CDR3 is CARSLSWRECTYNEQFF. The CDR3 nucleotides are TGTGCCAGAAGCTTGAGTTGGCGGGAGTGCACCTACAATGAGCAGTTCTTC.

The chain links TRBV14 to TRBJ1-2, with a weak D call TRBD1 (5 bases). CDR3 length: 14 amino acids. The germline V gene encodes CDR1 SGHDN and CDR2 FVKESK. Trimming took off 0 bases at V and 6 bases at J, with 11 bases between the two ends. CDR3 nucleotide sequence: TGTGCCAGCAGCCAAGAGTCGGAGGGGAATGGCTACACCTTC. Translating gives CASSQESEGNGYTF.

The CDR3 reads CASSPGEGGNNEQFF. The DNA for the CDR3 is TGTGCCAGCTCACCGGGGGAGGGAGGAAACAATGAGCAGTTCTTC. The chain links TRBV18 to TRBJ2-1; 7 positions agree with TRBD2. The CDR3 is 15 amino acids. Trimming cost V 3 bases and J 5 bases; bases outside gene matches: 7. CDR1 KGHSH and CDR2 LQKENI come from the germline V gene.

The CDR3 protein is CASSGDGYTF. The CDR3 bases are TGTGCCAGCTCGGGGGATGGCTACACCTTC. The V call is TRBV28, the J call TRBJ1-2; a weak D match, TRBD1 (5 bases). Germline V gene sequence: CDR1 MDHEN, CDR2 SYDVKM. The CDR3 length is 10 residues. The ends were cut back, 8 bases at V and 6 bases at J, with 7 bases in the middle.

This chain connects TRBV6-6 to TRBJ2-6; 11 nucleotides line up with TRBD1. This CDR3 is 15 amino acids long. Trimming took 10 bases from V and 4 from J; bases not matched to a gene: 6. Germline V CDR1 and CDR2: MNHNY, SVGAGI (reference sequence). For the CDR3, the DNA is TGTGCCACCCGGGACAGGGGGATGGGGGCCAACGTCCTGACTTTC. Amino acid sequence: CATRDRGMGANVLTF.

V usage is TRBV19 and J usage is TRBJ1-1, with D possibly matching TRBD1 (5 bases). V was cut by 3 bases and J by 7 bases, with 12 bases left in between. The germline V gene encodes CDR1 LNHDA and CDR2 SQIVND (reference sequence). The CDR3 totals 13 residues. CDR3 sequence reads: CASSIGRGSEAFF. CDR3 nucleotides: TGTGCCAGTAGTATTGGGAGGGGTAGTGAAGCTTTCTTT.

This chain links TRBV10-3 with TRBJ1-2; 10 bases align to TRBD1. Trimming took 4 bases from V and 2 from J; bases not matched to a gene: 1. The CDR3 spans 14 residues. Per germline, CDR1 ENHRY and CDR2 SYGVKD. The CDR3 sequence: CAISGDRGNYGYTF. In nucleotides, the CDR3 is TGTGCCATCAGTGGGGACAGGGGAAACTATGGCTACACCTTC.

The J gene is TRBJ2-7, the V gene TRBV11-3; tentative D call: TRBD2 (6 bases). CDR1 is SGHNT, CDR2 YENEEA, per germline. The CDR3 has 14 residues. V was clipped by 5 bases and J by 4 bases, with 15 bases between them. CDR3 nucleotides: TGTGCCAGCAGCCGCCCGGCGGGGTTTTACGAGCAGTACTTC. It yields the protein CASSRPAGFYEQYF.

The V and J genes are TRBV28 and TRBJ1-1, with D unclear. The ends were cut back, 4 bases at V and 10 bases at J, with 19 bases in the middle. This CDR3 region has 14 residues. Germline values: CDR1 MDHEN, CDR2 SYDVKM. The DNA of the CDR3 is TGTGCCAGCAGTTCCACCACCGCTGGTTCTAGAGCTTTCTTT. The encoded protein is CASSSTTAGSRAFF.

The chain couples TRBV27 to TRBJ2-7; 8 nucleotides match TRBD1. This CDR3 is 15 amino acids long. The V segment lost 1 base and the J segment 8 bases; nucleotides outside the gene matches: 10. The germline V gene has CDR1 MNHEY and CDR2 SMNVEV (reference sequence). The DNA of the CDR3 is TGTGCCAGCAGTTTATACCGGGACAGGATTACGAAGCAGTACTTC. It specifies CASSLYRDRITKQYF.

The table lists this clone with a few counts. The rearrangement joins TRBV7-3 to TRBJ1-5, with 7 positions matching TRBD1. This CDR3 spans 16 amino acids. Trimming removed 5 bases from V and 1 base from J; junction bases left unmatched: 8. Germline lookup yields CDR1 SGHTA and CDR2 FQGTGA. The CDR3 region is CASSPWTGRSNQPQHF. In DNA form, the CDR3 reads TGTGCCAGCAGCCCATGGACAGGAAGGAGCAATCAGCCCCAGCATTTT.

The genes are TRBV5-4 and TRBJ2-5; TRBD2 matches at 10 bases. CDR1 is SGHNT and CDR2 is YYREEE in the germline V gene (reference sequence). The CDR3 is 16 amino acids. J gave up 3 bases and V 4 bases, and 9 bases lay outside the gene matches. The CDR3 nucleotides read TGTGCCAGCAGCCTTGGGACTAGCGTGATAAAAGAGACCCAGTACTTC. It codes for CASSLGTSVIKETQYF.

This chain connects TRBV2 to TRBJ1-6; D unclear. The CDR3 runs to 14 residues. Germline lookup yields CDR1 SNHLY and CDR2 FYNNEI. V was cut by 4 bases and J by 5 bases, with 9 bases left in between. In DNA, the CDR3 is TGTGCCAGCAGTGGTAGCGCTAATAATTCACCCCTCCACTTT. Translation: CASSGSANNSPLHF. Full variable domain (rest looked up from reference TRBV2 and TRBJ1-6): EPEVTQTPSHQVTQMGQEVILRCVPISNHLYFYWYRQILGQKVEFLVSFYNNEISEKSEIFDDQFSVERPDGSNFTLKIRSTKLEDSAMYFCASSGSANNSPLHFGNGTRLTVT.

The rearrangement links TRBV6-6 to TRBJ1-3; perhaps TRBD1 as D (6 bases). This CDR3 contains 13 residues. The V gene's germline CDR1 is MNHNY and CDR2 SVGAGI (reference sequence). The V and J ends lost 5 bases and 8 bases respectively, with 13 bases between them. CDR3 nucleotide sequence: TGTGCCAGCAGTCAAGGGGGGGTGGACACCATATATTTT. It codes for CASSQGGVDTIYF.

V gene TRBV5-3 combines with J gene TRBJ1-4; D is uncertain. TRBV5-3 has ORF status, its function being uncertain. V lost 2 bases, J lost 12 bases, and 29 bases lay in between. This CDR3 is built from 18 residues. CDR3 coding DNA: TGTGCCAGAAGCTTTGTTTCGGAAGGAGTTGGACTTGCGATGGAACTGTTTTTT. It is translated as CARSFVSEGVGLAMELFF.

This clone was seen a single time. V is TRBV5-1 and J is TRBJ1-2; D is unclear. The germline CDR1 and CDR2 sequences are SGHRS and YFSETQ. Trimming left V 0 bases short and J 6 bases short, with 9 bases between. The CDR3 covers 13 residues. The CDR3 DNA reads TGCGCCAGCAGCTTGGCTTCGGGGAATGGCTACACCTTC. Its protein product is CASSLASGNGYTF.